Shown below are 29 T cell receptor beta chains from a single sample sequenced in a study of long-term antiretroviral therapy in people with HIV. The run of the v3.0 immunoSEQ assay was at survey level. Using immunoSEQ multiplex PCR, the repertoire was profiled, and TCRdb retains in-frame clones only, with some absent. The table records more than 15,000 clones, around nine tenths of them present only once. This specimen consisted of unsorted PBMCs, obtained 0.3 years after starting antiretroviral therapy. Every receptor here comes from a man aged 55 to 70 with HIV.

The J gene is TRBJ2-7, the V gene TRBV6-5; 7 positions agree with TRBD2. The CDR3 covers 13 residues. Germline assignment: CDR1 MNHEY and CDR2 SVGAGI. Losses at the gene ends were 6 bases for V and 0 bases for J; bases not matched to a gene: 2. As DNA, the CDR3 is TGTGCCAGCAGGAGGGACTACTCCTACGAGCAGTACTTC. It yields the protein CASRRDYSYEQYF.

The chain couples TRBV5-4 to TRBJ2-3; no clear D gene. V was pared by 4 bases and J by 5 bases, with 11 bases between. The CDR3 contains 13 residues. From germline, CDR1 is SGHNT and CDR2 YYREEE (reference sequence). CDR3 amino acids: CASSEERRDTQYF. The CDR3 DNA is TGTGCCAGCAGCGAAGAGCGCCGAGATACGCAGTATTTT.

The chain carries TRBV9 and TRBJ1-5; the D is unclear. Trimming removed 0 bases from V and 5 bases from J, with 6 bases in between. The germline CDR1 and CDR2 sequences are SGDLS and YYNGEE. CDR3 length: 13 residues. CDR3 nucleotides: TGTGCCAGCAGCGTAGACGGGGATCAGCCCCAGCATTTT. Encoded protein: CASSVDGDQPQHF.

The chain employs TRBV2 and TRBJ1-2; D gene ambiguous. Trimming stripped 7 bases from V and 2 bases from J, with 11 bases between. This CDR3 is built from 13 residues. Germline-derived CDR1 and CDR2 are SNHLY and FYNNEI. CDR3 DNA sequence: TGTGCCAGCATGCCACAGATGAACTATGGCTACACCTTC. It is translated as CASMPQMNYGYTF.

V and J are TRBV20-1 and TRBJ1-2, with D hard to call. The germline V gene encodes CDR1 DFQATT and CDR2 SNEGSKA (reference sequence). This CDR3 has 11 amino acids. The V and J ends lost 6 bases and 4 bases respectively, with 9 bases between them. CDR3 protein: CSASTPYGYTF. The CDR3 nucleotides read TGCAGTGCGTCGACGCCCTATGGCTACACCTTC.

The chain has TRBV6-6 and TRBJ2-7; 9 bases are shared with TRBD1. This CDR3 spans 16 amino acids. Per germline, CDR1 MNHNY and CDR2 SVGAGI (reference sequence). The trim removed 4 bases at V and 0 bases at J, leaving 7 bases unmatched. The CDR3 spells CASSFTGGASSYEQYF. As DNA, the CDR3 is TGTGCCAGCAGTTTTACAGGGGGCGCAAGCTCCTACGAGCAGTACTTC.

This clone was observed a handful of times. The chain employs TRBV5-1 and TRBJ2-7; D is possibly TRBD2 (7 bases). This CDR3 is built from 15 residues. The germline V gene encodes CDR1 SGHRS and CDR2 YFSETQ. Trimming stripped 6 bases from V and 0 bases from J, with 16 bases between. CDR3 amino acids: CASTRGGGGSYEQYF. The DNA of the CDR3 is TGCGCCAGCACACGAGGGGGGGGAGGCTCCTACGAGCAGTACTTC.

The genes are TRBV7-2 and TRBJ2-3; D is perhaps TRBD2 (7 bases). CDR1 is SGHTA and CDR2 is FQGNSA in the germline V gene. CDR3 length equals 18 residues. Trimming cost V 8 bases and J 6 bases, with 30 bases left between them. CDR3 nucleotides: TGTGCCAGCGGTTCGATAAAGGGGGGGCCGTTGATTGGGGATACGCAGTATTTT. It specifies CASGSIKGGPLIGDTQYF.

This rearrangement joins TRBV7-3 to TRBJ2-2; no definite D call. This CDR3 comprises 14 residues. V was clipped by 1 base and J by 3 bases, with 6 bases between them. CDR1 is SGHTA, CDR2 FQGTGA, per germline. The CDR3 reads CASSLMGYTGELFF. DNA of the CDR3: TGTGCCAGCAGCTTAATGGGATACACCGGGGAGCTGTTTTTT.

V usage is TRBV6-5 and J usage is TRBJ2-7, with TRBD1 matching 7 bases. Unmatched junction bases numbered 5, after V lost 6 bases and J lost 0 bases. The CDR3 has 14 amino acids. Germline values: CDR1 MNHEY, CDR2 SVGAGI. The CDR3 DNA is TGTGCCAGCAGCCGAGGACAGGCCTCCTACGAGCAGTACTTC. This sequence encodes CASSRGQASYEQYF.

The V gene is TRBV2, the J gene TRBJ1-5, with a weak D call TRBD1 (5 bases). The CDR3 has 15 residues. Trimming shortened V by 2 bases and J by 5 bases, and 13 bases separated the two germline ends. Germline V gene sequence: CDR1 SNHLY, CDR2 FYNNEI. CDR3 coding DNA: TGTGCCAGCAGTGAACAGGGCACGCAACATCAGCCCCAGCATTTT. Amino acid sequence: CASSEQGTQHQPQHF.

The CDR3 loop is CASSGLVNTEAFF. DNA of the CDR3: TGTGCCAGTAGTGGACTGGTGAACACTGAAGCTTTCTTT. The rearrangement uses TRBV19 and TRBJ1-1; D gene uncertain. Trimming removed 5 bases at V and 0 bases at J, with 7 bases between. Germline V gives CDR1 LNHDA, CDR2 SQIVND (reference sequence). CDR3 length equals 13 residues. Supplemented by reference TRBV19 and TRBJ1-1, the full variable domain reads DGGITQSPKYLFRKEGQNVTLSCEQNLNHDAMYWYRQDPGQGLRLIYYSQIVNDFQKGDIAEGYSVSREKKESFPLTVTSAQKNPTAFYLCASSGLVNTEAFFGQGTRLTVV.

The chain recombines TRBV4-1 with TRBJ1-1; D is uncertain. Per germline, CDR1 MGHRA and CDR2 YSYEKL. V was trimmed by 4 bases and J by 10 bases, leaving 16 bases between them. CDR3 length: 13 amino acids. CDR3 nucleotides: TGCGCCAGCAGCCTCGATTATCGACTGGTAGCTTTCTTT. This encodes CASSLDYRLVAFF.

The J gene is TRBJ1-4, the V gene TRBV2; D is uncertain. The germline V and J ends were trimmed by 3 bases and 7 bases, with 12 bases remaining between them. The CDR3 consists of 14 residues. Germline lookup yields CDR1 SNHLY and CDR2 FYNNEI. The CDR3 DNA is TGTGCCAGCAGTGACAGCCCTTTTAGTGAAAAACTGTTTTTT. Protein sequence: CASSDSPFSEKLFF.

The chain uses TRBV7-2 and TRBJ2-2; D gene unclear. CDR1 is SGHTA, CDR2 FQGNSA, per germline. The V gene lost 5 bases and the J gene lost 0 bases, with 16 bases spanning the gap. The CDR3 totals 17 residues. The CDR3 DNA reads as TGTGCCAGCAGCCCACTTCCGGTCATTTCGAACACCGGGGAGCTGTTTTTT. This gives the protein CASSPLPVISNTGELFF.

This clone was observed once. J is TRBJ1-2 and V is TRBV4-1, with D perhaps matching TRBD1 (5 bases). Looked up from germline, CDR1 is MGHRA and CDR2 is YSYEKL. V lost 5 bases, J lost 5 bases, and 15 bases lay in between. The CDR3 contains 14 residues. In DNA, the CDR3 is TGCGCCAGCAGCAACTCGCAAGAGGGGTATGGCTACACCTTC. Translated: CASSNSQEGYGYTF.

The chain carries TRBV5-5 and TRBJ2-7; TRBD1 matches 7 bases. This CDR3 has 15 amino acids. The V gene's germline CDR1 is SGHKS and CDR2 YYEKEE (reference sequence). Trimming cost V 5 bases and J 3 bases; bases outside gene matches: 11. The CDR3, as DNA: TGTGCCAGCAGAAAAGACCGCCCAGGGGGCTACGAGCAGTACTTC. Protein sequence: CASRKDRPGGYEQYF.

The chain joins TRBV30 to TRBJ1-1, with D unresolved. CDR1 is GTSNPN and CDR2 is SVGIG in the germline V gene (reference sequence). With 2 bases removed from V and 3 bases from J, the gap between germline ends came to 19 bases. The CDR3 is made up of 16 amino acids. CDR3 residues: CAWSPTSLAGDTEAFF. CDR3 sequence (DNA): TGTGCCTGGAGTCCTACTTCGCTAGCGGGTGACACTGAAGCTTTCTTT.

The J gene is TRBJ2-1, the V gene TRBV5-1; D tentatively reads TRBD1 or TRBD2 (5 bases each). This CDR3 has 15 residues. V was cut by 4 bases and J by 15 bases, with 26 bases left in between. Per the germline V gene, CDR1 is SGHRS and CDR2 is YFSETQ. CDR3 amino acids: CASSGDLSGARVWFF. CDR3 DNA sequence: TGCGCCAGCAGCGGGGACCTCTCGGGCGCCCGCGTTTGGTTCTTC.

The chain combines TRBV28 with TRBJ2-7; 9 bases agree with TRBD2. CDR3 length: 15 residues. CDR1 is MDHEN and CDR2 is SYDVKM in the germline V gene. V lost 2 bases and J lost 0; bases outside the gene matches: 2. The CDR3: CASSLLAGNSYEQYF. In nucleotides, the CDR3 is TGTGCCAGCAGTTTACTAGCGGGGAACTCCTACGAGCAGTACTTC.

J is TRBJ2-7 and V is TRBV27; no reliable D call. Trimming removed 3 bases at V and 7 bases at J, with 13 bases between. Germline CDR1 is MNHEY and CDR2 is SMNVEV (reference sequence). The CDR3 consists of 13 residues. CDR3: CASSFPWSAEQYF. CDR3 in DNA: TGTGCCAGCAGTTTCCCATGGAGCGCAGAGCAGTACTTC.

The rearrangement joins TRBV21-1 to TRBJ2-2; the table names TRBD2, a call not compared with the DNA. TRBV21-1 is flagged as a pseudogene. The CDR3 runs to 13 residues. The chain's CDR3 is CASSNIAAGELFF. CDR3 coding DNA: TGTGCCAGCAGCAATATCGCGGCCGGGGAGCTGTTTTTT.

Here the CDR3 reads CASRGPDRGYEQFF. The CDR3 DNA reads TGTGCCAGCAGGGGCCCTGACAGGGGATATGAGCAGTTCTTC. The chain is built from TRBV6-6 and TRBJ2-1, with 8 bases lining up with TRBD1. Trimming at V came to 6 bases and at J to 8 bases, leaving 9 bases not matched to a gene. CDR1 is MNHNY and CDR2 is SVGAGI in the germline V gene (reference sequence). The CDR3 contains 14 residues.

This chain connects TRBV9 to TRBJ1-4; the D is unclear. Germline values: CDR1 SGDLS, CDR2 YYNGEE. The CDR3 runs to 14 residues. Trimming shortened V by 1 base and J by 0 bases, and 4 bases separated the two germline ends. CDR3: CASSVHATNEKLFF. Here the CDR3 DNA reads TGTGCCAGCAGCGTACATGCAACTAATGAAAAACTGTTTTTT. Drawing the rest from reference TRBV9 and TRBJ1-4, the complete variable domain is DSGVTQTPKHLITATGQRVTLRCSPRSGDLSVYWYQQSLDQGLQFLIQYYNGEERAKGNILERFSAQQFPDLHSELNLSSLELGDSALYFCASSVHATNEKLFFGSGTQLSVL.

The V and J genes are TRBV28 and TRBJ2-1; D not resolved. CDR1 is MDHEN, CDR2 SYDVKM, per germline. This CDR3 contains 11 residues. V was cut by 8 bases and J by 4 bases, with 6 bases left in between. The CDR3 here is CASGIYNEQFF. As DNA, the CDR3 is TGTGCCAGCGGAATTTACAATGAGCAGTTCTTC. Full variable domain (rest looked up from reference TRBV28 and TRBJ2-1): DVKVTQSSRYLVKRTGEKVFLECVQDMDHENMFWYRQDPGLGLRLIYFSYDVKMKEKGDIPEGYSVSREKKERFSLILESASTNQTSMYLCASGIYNEQFFGPGTRLTVL.

The chain employs TRBV27 and TRBJ2-7; 10 bases match TRBD2. Losses at the gene ends were 1 base for V and 5 bases for J; bases not matched to a gene: 2. Germline V gives CDR1 MNHEY, CDR2 SMNVEV (reference sequence). This CDR3 region has 14 residues. CDR3 DNA: TGTGCCAGCAGTTTATTACTAGCGGGGAACGAGCAGTACTTC. Its protein is CASSLLLAGNEQYF.

V is TRBV7-9 and J is TRBJ1-2; the match to TRBD1 covers 8 bases. V lost 4 bases, J lost 5 bases, and 9 bases stayed unmatched. The CDR3 has 15 amino acids. CDR1 SEHNR and CDR2 FQNEAQ come from the germline V gene (reference sequence). The CDR3 coding sequence is TGTGCCAGCAGCTCAAGGACAGGGATGGGGTATGGCTACACCTTC. It specifies CASSSRTGMGYGYTF.

CDR3 region: CASPGGTVGPRSGNQPQHF. The CDR3, as DNA: TGTGCCAGCCCGGGCGGTACGGTGGGACCTCGGTCGGGCAATCAGCCCCAGCATTTT. The chain is built from TRBV5-5 and TRBJ1-5, with D possibly TRBD1 on 5 matching bases. The CDR3 length is 19 residues. CDR1 is SGHKS and CDR2 is YYEKEE in the germline V gene (reference sequence). Trimming shortened V by 7 bases and J by 2 bases, and 28 bases separated the two germline ends. Drawing the rest from reference TRBV5-5 and TRBJ1-5, the complete variable domain is DAGVTQSPTHLIKTRGQQVTLRCSPISGHKSVSWYQQVLGQGPQFIFQYYEKEERGRGNFPDRFSARQFPNYSSELNVNALLLGDSALYLCASPGGTVGPRSGNQPQHFGDGTRLSIL.

This clone was observed a handful of times. The genes are TRBV23-1 and TRBJ2-6; D is undetermined. TRBV23-1 carries the ORF label, with uncertain function. The length of the CDR3 is 19 residues. Trimming shortened V by 0 bases and J by 0 bases, and 15 bases separated the two germline ends. Here the CDR3 DNA reads TGCGCCAGCAGTCAATCTTGGATTCAGGCTTACTCTGGGGCCAACGTCCTGACTTTC. The encoded protein is CASSQSWIQAYSGANVLTF.